The 16 T cell receptor beta chains below all came from one sample that was sequenced in a study of T cells in Graves' hyperthyroidism and ophthalmopathy. RNA transcripts provided the source from which TCR beta CDR3 regions were amplified. The HTBI primer set drove a first-round RT-PCR of the TCR CDR3. TCRdb recomputed calls from the multiplex PCR reads with MiXCR, one row per CDR3 protein. Found here are about 96,000 distinct CDR3 sequences, roughly 49% of them singletons; the top ten hold around 29%. Sequencing was performed on blood. These receptor sequences come from a woman in her forties with Graves' hyperthyroidism.

In regard to this clonotype: One end of the junction fails to match germline, which may point to a read error. The chain uses TRBV4-1 and TRBJ2-5; no clear D. The germline V gene encodes CDR1 MGHRA and CDR2 YSYEKL. The CDR3 is 14 residues long. The CDR3 region has the DNA TGTGCCAGCAGCCAAGTCAGGTCCGGTGCGACTCAGTACTTC. Translation: CASSQVRSGATQYF.

This rearrangement joins TRBV25-1 to TRBJ1-5; TRBD1 is a possible D gene (6 bases). Germline V gives CDR1 MGHDK, CDR2 SYGVNS. There are 13 residues in the CDR3. CDR3 in DNA: TGTGCTAGAGCCTCGGGGGGCGGACAGCCCCAGCATTTT. The encoded protein is CARASGGGQPQHF. The variable domain in full, with the rest retrieved from reference TRBV25-1 and TRBJ1-5, is EADIYQTPRYLVIGTGKKITLECSQTMGHDKMYWYQQDPGMELHLIHYSYGVNSTEKGDLSSESTVSRIRTEHFPLTLESARPSHTSQYLCARASGGGQPQHFGDGTRLSIL.

As regards this clonotype: This CDR3 fails to terminate in the conserved phenylalanine or tryptophan, so it likely reflects a read error. The J gene is TRBJ1-1, the V gene TRBV10-3, with D possibly TRBD1 on 5 matching bases. This CDR3 has 16 residues. Germline V gene data show CDR1 as ENHRY and CDR2 as SYGVKD. Trimming shortened V by 6 bases and J by 0 bases, and 17 bases separated the two germline ends. The CDR3 reads CAISEPSRQMNTEAFL. The CDR3 DNA reads as TGTGCCATCAGCGAACCCTCCCGACAGATGAACACTGAAGCTTTCCTC.

Of note for this clonotype: The CDR3 does not end in the conserved phenylalanine or tryptophan, so this is likely a read error. This chain links TRBV2 with TRBJ1-1, with 7 positions matching TRBD1. CDR1 is SNHLY and CDR2 is FYNNEI in the germline V gene. V was pared by 7 bases and J by 4 bases, with 9 bases of the junction left unmatched. The CDR3 consists of 14 residues. The CDR3, as DNA: TGTGCCAGCAAGGGGGCGGCGAGGGGCACTGAAGCTTTCCTT. Translated: CASKGAARGTEAFL.

This clonotype appeared many times. The V gene is TRBV7-9, the J gene TRBJ2-7; 10 bases agree with TRBD1. The CDR3 runs to 14 residues. V was clipped by 1 base and J by 7 bases; unmatched bases: 4. CDR1 and CDR2 from the germline V gene are SEHNR and FQNEAQ (reference sequence). CDR3 loop: CASSLGDRGLEQYF. In nucleotides, the CDR3 is TGTGCCAGCAGCTTAGGGGACAGGGGTCTAGAGCAGTACTTC.

The sample holds many counts of this clonotype. The chain carries TRBV10-3 and TRBJ2-3; D perhaps matches TRBD2 (5 bases). Trimming took 4 bases from V and 0 from J, leaving 14 bases between them. This CDR3 has 16 residues. CDR1 is ENHRY, CDR2 SYGVKD, per germline. CDR3 sequence (DNA): TGTGCCATCAGTGGTCCTGGAGGTACTAGCACAGATACGCAGTATTTT. The encoded protein is CAISGPGGTSTDTQYF.

This clonotype was detected many times. The gene calls are TRBV20-1 and TRBJ1-5; possibly TRBD1 for D (6 bases). V was trimmed by 5 bases and J by 0 bases, leaving 14 bases between them. The CDR3 runs 15 residues. The germline gives CDR1 DFQATT, CDR2 SNEGSKA (reference sequence). CDR3 protein: CSASSDSHSNQPQHF. For the CDR3, the DNA is TGCAGTGCTTCATCGGACAGTCATAGCAATCAGCCCCAGCATTTT.

V usage is TRBV7-2 and J usage is TRBJ1-5; D remains ambiguous. Germline loops: CDR1 SGHTA, CDR2 FQGNSA. V was pared by 0 bases and J by 0 bases, with 3 bases between. CDR3 length: 14 residues. Here the CDR3 reads CASSLADSNQPQHF. Here the CDR3 DNA reads TGTGCCAGCAGCTTAGCAGATAGCAATCAGCCCCAGCATTTT.

The CDR3 DNA is TGTATCTCCCTTCTCGAGACCCAGTACTTC. This gives the protein CISLLETQYF. The rearrangement uses TRBV5-2 and TRBJ2-5; TRBD2 is the table's D call and was not checked against the DNA. TRBV5-2 represents a pseudogene. CDR3 length: 10 amino acids.

This clonotype was observed many times. J is TRBJ2-7 and V is TRBV5-1, with D unresolved. The germline V gene has CDR1 SGHRS and CDR2 YFSETQ. The ends were cut back, 1 base at V and 3 bases at J, with 8 bases in the middle. The CDR3 is made up of 13 amino acids. The chain's CDR3 is CASSLIGNYEQYF. CDR3 DNA sequence: TGCGCCAGCAGCTTGATAGGGAACTACGAGCAGTACTTC.

This clonotype was recorded only once. V gene TRBV5-4 combines with J gene TRBJ2-2, with 13 bases aligning to TRBD2. This CDR3 is 16 amino acids long. The ends lost 4 bases at V and 5 bases at J; junction bases unmatched: 5. Germline CDR1 reads SGHNT; CDR2 reads YYREEE (reference sequence). The CDR3 protein is CASSPTSGRGTGELFF. The CDR3 DNA is TGTGCCAGCAGCCCTACTAGCGGGAGGGGAACCGGGGAGCTGTTTTTT.

The rearrangement links TRBV6-5 to TRBJ1-5, with a weak D call TRBD1 (6 bases). The germline gives CDR1 MNHEY, CDR2 SVGAGI. The CDR3 contains 13 residues. Trimming left V 6 bases short and J 4 bases short, with 10 bases between. The CDR3 bases are TGTGCCAGCAGGCCTGGACAGAATCAGCCCCAGCATTTT. Protein: CASRPGQNQPQHF.

The J gene is TRBJ2-7, the V gene TRBV20-1; 7 nucleotides line up with TRBD2. Germline V gives CDR1 DFQATT, CDR2 SNEGSKA (reference sequence). The trim removed 1 base at V and 3 bases at J, leaving 3 bases unmatched. The CDR3 has 13 amino acids. CDR3 region: CSARVGGSYEQYF. CDR3 nucleotides: TGCAGTGCTAGAGTCGGCGGGAGCTACGAGCAGTACTTC.

This clonotype was picked up many times. In nucleotides, the CDR3 is TGTGCCGCACAGGGGCGGTCGAACACTGAAGCTTTCTTT. Amino acid sequence: CAAQGRSNTEAFF. The chain employs TRBV7-9 and TRBJ1-1; TRBD1 agrees at 7 bases. J was trimmed by 1 base and V by 11 bases; bases with no gene match: 7. Germline loops: CDR1 SEHNR, CDR2 FQNEAQ (reference sequence). This CDR3 is built from 13 residues.

The J gene is TRBJ1-4, the V gene TRBV7-9, with TRBD1 identical over 7 bases. Germline trimming cut 5 bases from V and 7 bases from J; bases unmatched to any gene: 7. This CDR3 contains 14 residues. Germline CDR1 is SEHNR and CDR2 is FQNEAQ (reference sequence). CDR3 loop: CASSTGVMSEKLFF. The CDR3 nucleotides read TGTGCCAGCAGCACAGGGGTGATGAGTGAAAAACTGTTTTTT.

The chain links TRBV7-9 to TRBJ2-2; no clear D gene. Germline V gives CDR1 SEHNR, CDR2 FQNEAQ (reference sequence). V was shortened by 1 base and J by 2 bases, with 5 bases between the two germline ends. The CDR3 consists of 14 residues. CDR3 sequence reads: CASSLGANTGELFF. The CDR3 bases are TGTGCCAGCAGCTTAGGAGCTAACACCGGGGAGCTGTTTTTT.